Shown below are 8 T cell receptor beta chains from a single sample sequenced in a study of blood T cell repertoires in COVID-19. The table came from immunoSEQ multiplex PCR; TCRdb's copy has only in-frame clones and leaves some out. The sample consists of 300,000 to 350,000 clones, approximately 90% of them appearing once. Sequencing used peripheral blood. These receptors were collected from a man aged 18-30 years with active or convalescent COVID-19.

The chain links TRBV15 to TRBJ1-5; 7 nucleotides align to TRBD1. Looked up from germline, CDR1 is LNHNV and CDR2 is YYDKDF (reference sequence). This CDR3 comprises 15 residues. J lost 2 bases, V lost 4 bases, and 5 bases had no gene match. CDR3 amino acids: CATSTYRGGNQPQHF. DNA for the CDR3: TGTGCCACCAGCACGTACAGGGGAGGCAATCAGCCCCAGCATTTT.

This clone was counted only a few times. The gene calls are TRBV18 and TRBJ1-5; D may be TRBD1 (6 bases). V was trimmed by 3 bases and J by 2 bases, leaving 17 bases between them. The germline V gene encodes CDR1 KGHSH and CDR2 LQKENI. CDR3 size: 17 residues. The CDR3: CASSPPSEGGGNQPQHF. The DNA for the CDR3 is TGTGCCAGCTCACCCCCCTCAGAGGGGGGGGGCAATCAGCCCCAGCATTTT. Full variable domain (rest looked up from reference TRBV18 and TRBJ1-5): NAGVMQNPRHLVRRRGQEARLRCSPMKGHSHVYWYRQLPEEGLKFMVYLQKENIIDESGMPKERFSAEFPKEGPSILRIQQVVRGDSAAYFCASSPPSEGGGNQPQHFGDGTRLSIL.

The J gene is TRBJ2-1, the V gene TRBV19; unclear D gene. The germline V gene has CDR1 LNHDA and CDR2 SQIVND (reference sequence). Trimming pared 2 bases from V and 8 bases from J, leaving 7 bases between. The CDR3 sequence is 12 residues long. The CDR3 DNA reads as TGTGCCAGTAGTATACCGGTACATGAGCAGTTCTTC. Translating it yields CASSIPVHEQFF.

The chain's CDR3 is CASSLVNREYEQYF. For the CDR3, the DNA is TGTGCCAGCAGCTTAGTGAACAGGGAATACGAGCAGTACTTC. The rearrangement joins TRBV7-9 to TRBJ2-7; possibly TRBD1 for D (6 bases). The CDR3 spans 14 residues. CDR1 and CDR2 (germline): SEHNR, FQNEAQ (reference sequence). Trimming shortened V by 1 base and J by 4 bases, and 11 bases separated the two germline ends.

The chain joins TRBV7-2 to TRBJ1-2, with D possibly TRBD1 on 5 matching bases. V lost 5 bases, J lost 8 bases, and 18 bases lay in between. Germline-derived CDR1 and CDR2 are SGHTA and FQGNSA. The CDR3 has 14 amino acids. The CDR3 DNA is TGTGCCAGCAGCCCCCATTCCAGGGTTGAGGGCTACACCTTC. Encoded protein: CASSPHSRVEGYTF.

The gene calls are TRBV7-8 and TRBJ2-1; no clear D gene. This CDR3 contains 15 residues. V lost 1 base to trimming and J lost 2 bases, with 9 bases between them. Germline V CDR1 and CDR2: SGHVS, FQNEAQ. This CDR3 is CASSLVVLAYNEQFF. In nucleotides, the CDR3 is TGTGCCAGCAGCTTAGTGGTCCTAGCCTACAATGAGCAGTTCTTC.

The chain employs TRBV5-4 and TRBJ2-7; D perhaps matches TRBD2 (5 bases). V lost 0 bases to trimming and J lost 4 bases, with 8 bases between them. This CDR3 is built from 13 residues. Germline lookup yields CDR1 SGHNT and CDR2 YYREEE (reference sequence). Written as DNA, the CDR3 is TGTGCCAGCAGCTTGGGACCGGGGTACGAGCAGTACTTC. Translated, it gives CASSLGPGYEQYF.

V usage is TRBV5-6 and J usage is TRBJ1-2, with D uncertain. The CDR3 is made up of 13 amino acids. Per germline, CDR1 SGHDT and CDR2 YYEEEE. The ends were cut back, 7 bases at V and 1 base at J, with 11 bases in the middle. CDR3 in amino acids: CASHSPVNYGYTF. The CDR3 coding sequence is TGTGCCAGCCATTCCCCAGTTAACTATGGCTACACCTTC.